Described below is a single TCR beta chain sequence and its context. Antigen specificity is unknown. This sample is drawn from a study of memory B cells and T cells in multiple sclerosis. Separate sequencing covered autoproliferating (CFSE-dim) and non-proliferating (CFSE-high) T cells from stimulus-free culture. Approximately 5x10^7 CFSE-labeled PBMCs were cultured less than nine days unstimulated, then replicate wells were pooled. Without exogenous stimuli, roughly 0.49 uM CFSE-labeled PBMCs were cultured serum-free. Points from the study as a whole: Compartments had unequal clone-set sizes, affecting shared clonotype counts.

Sequencing used immunoSEQ multiplex PCR; TCRdb keeps in-frame clones, though not all of them. The table has roughly 12,000 clones, 84% seen once. Germline V CDR1 and CDR2: SGHAT, FQNNGV. After removal of 5 bases from V and 3 bases from J, the junction contained 6 bases not matched to a gene. CDR3 size: 15 residues. Sequencing was done on a sample of PBMCs from blood kept in culture. The chain carries TRBV11-2 and TRBJ1-5; 8 bases are a match to TRBD1. This TCR was sampled from a human donor with multiple sclerosis. The chain's CDR3 is CASSPLQGVNQPQHF. In DNA form, the CDR3 reads TGTGCCAGCAGCCCGCTACAGGGGGTCAATCAGCCCCAGCATTTT.